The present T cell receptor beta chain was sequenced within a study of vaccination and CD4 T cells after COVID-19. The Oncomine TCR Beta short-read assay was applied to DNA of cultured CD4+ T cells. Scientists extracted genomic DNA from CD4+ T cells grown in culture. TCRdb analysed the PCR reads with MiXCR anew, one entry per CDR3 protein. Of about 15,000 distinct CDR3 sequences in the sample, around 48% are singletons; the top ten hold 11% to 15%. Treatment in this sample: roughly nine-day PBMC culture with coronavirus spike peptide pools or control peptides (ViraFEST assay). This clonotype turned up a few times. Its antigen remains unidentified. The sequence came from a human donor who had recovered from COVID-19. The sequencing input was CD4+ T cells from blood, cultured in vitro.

The CDR3 loop is CSATLNLNTEAFF. The CDR3 coding sequence is TGCAGTGCTACGCTTAATCTGAACACTGAAGCTTTCTTT. The chain couples TRBV20-1 to TRBJ1-1, with D unresolved. Germline V gives CDR1 DFQATT, CDR2 SNEGSKA (reference sequence). The CDR3 contains 13 residues. V dropped 4 bases and J dropped 0 bases, with 9 bases sitting between them.